Below, 29 T cell receptor beta chains from the same sample are listed, as sequenced in a study of regulatory T cells in long-lasting Graves disease. Arm-PCR of CDR3 regions and iRepertoire HTBI primers were used to build TCR beta libraries. TCRdb used MiXCR to reprocess the multiplex PCR reads, holding one entry per CDR3 protein. The table lists 400,000 to 450,000 distinct CDR3 sequences, about a sixth of them singletons. Time point in this sample: newly diagnosed GD, antithyroid drugs for less than 3 months. TCR sequences were obtained from RNA taken from PBMCs. The same data also went into a second study, on T cells in Graves' hyperthyroidism and ophthalmopathy.

The sample was peripheral blood mononuclear cells (PBMCs), taken at new diagnosis, from a patient treated with antithyroid drugs. The receptors originated from a woman in her 30s with Graves disease.

This clonotype was observed many times. The J gene is TRBJ1-6, the V gene TRBV6-1; 7 nucleotides line up with TRBD1. The V segment lost 7 bases and the J segment 5 bases; nucleotides outside the gene matches: 8. The CDR3 has 15 amino acids. Germline CDR1 MNHNS, CDR2 SASEGT. CDR3 coding DNA: TGTGCCAGCAAACACCGGGACAGCAATAATTCACCCCTCCACTTT. This codes for CASKHRDSNNSPLHF.

Ten or more counts support this clonotype. The rearrangement links TRBV18 to TRBJ2-7; D possibly corresponds to TRBD1 (5 bases). Germline CDR1 is KGHSH and CDR2 is LQKENI. The CDR3 contains 13 residues. Trimming left V 3 bases short and J 2 bases short, with 8 bases between. The CDR3 sequence: CASSPPRAYEQYF. In DNA form, the CDR3 reads TGTGCCAGCTCACCTCCCAGGGCCTACGAGCAGTACTTC.

This clonotype came up a few times. This sequence joins TRBV30 and TRBJ2-6; D is ambiguous. This CDR3 has 14 residues. CDR1 and CDR2 from the germline V gene are GTSNPN and SVGIG (reference sequence). The V and J ends lost 3 bases and 1 base respectively, with 7 bases between them. This CDR3 is CAWSGLSGANVLTF. The CDR3 DNA reads as TGTGCCTGGAGCGGGTTGTCTGGGGCCAACGTCCTGACTTTC.

This clonotype was seen many times. The chain recombines TRBV12-3 or TRBV12-4 with TRBJ1-1; D not resolved. This CDR3 contains 12 residues. Trimming left V 3 bases short and J 5 bases short, with 7 bases between. The CDR3 DNA reads TGTGCCAGCAGTTTCATGTCTACTGAAGCTTTCTTT. This translates into CASSFMSTEAFF.

This clonotype showed up many times. V usage is TRBV7-2 and J usage is TRBJ2-3; D gene ambiguous. This CDR3 comprises 12 residues. Germline V gives CDR1 SGHTA, CDR2 FQGNSA. V lost 5 bases and J lost 12, with 15 bases in between. The CDR3 reads CASSTRTPSQYF. DNA for the CDR3: TGTGCCAGCAGCACCCGGACCCCAAGTCAGTATTTT.

A note on this clonotype: A read error may account for a junction end that differs from germline. The genes are TRBV5-1 and TRBJ2-1, with D possibly matching TRBD2 (5 bases). CDR1 and CDR2 (germline): SGHRS, YFSETQ. The CDR3 totals 15 residues. The CDR3 here is CASSLGASYYNEQFF. The DNA of the CDR3 is TGTGCCAGCAGCTTGGGAGCTAGCTACTACAATGAGCAGTTCTTC.

This clonotype came up many times. J is TRBJ1-4 and V is TRBV7-2; D is possibly TRBD1 (5 bases). The CDR3 contains 14 residues. Trimming pared 3 bases from V and 8 bases from J, leaving 13 bases between. CDR1 SGHTA and CDR2 FQGNSA come from the germline V gene. DNA for the CDR3: TGTGCCAGCAGCTTTGAAGCAGGGAGGGAAAAACTGTTTTTT. As protein: CASSFEAGREKLFF.

In its sample, this clonotype was seen many times. The genes are TRBV5-1 and TRBJ2-1; no reliable D call. CDR3 size: 13 residues. Germline-derived CDR1 and CDR2 are SGHRS and YFSETQ. The V and J ends lost 0 bases and 8 bases respectively, with 9 bases between them. CDR3 in amino acids: CASSLALADEQFF. CDR3 in DNA: TGCGCCAGCAGCTTGGCCTTAGCAGATGAGCAGTTCTTC.

This clonotype has ten or more counts. This rearrangement joins TRBV5-1 to TRBJ2-7, with 8 bases aligning to TRBD2. The germline V gene has CDR1 SGHRS and CDR2 YFSETQ. The CDR3 length is 17 residues. With V trimmed by 2 bases and J by 3 bases, 13 bases remained unmatched. The CDR3 protein is CASSLGAQLADLYEQYF. The CDR3 region has the DNA TGCGCCAGCAGCTTAGGAGCCCAACTAGCGGACCTCTACGAGCAGTACTTC. Based on the CDR3 plus reference TRBV5-1 and TRBJ2-7, the full variable domain is KAGVTQTPRYLIKTRGQQVTLSCSPISGHRSVSWYQQTPGQGLQFLFEYFSETQRNKGNFPGRFSGRQFSNSRSEMNVSTLELGDSALYLCASSLGAQLADLYEQYFGPGTRLTVT.

In nucleotides, the CDR3 is TGCAGTGCTAGAGATTCAGCAACTAGCGGGACTGGAGATACGCAGTATTTT. Residues: CSARDSATSGTGDTQYF. V gene TRBV20-1 combines with J gene TRBJ2-3; 10 bases are shared with TRBD2. Germline trimming cut 0 bases from V and 5 bases from J; bases unmatched to any gene: 11. From germline, CDR1 is DFQATT and CDR2 SNEGSKA (reference sequence). The CDR3 covers 17 residues.

This clonotype was counted many times. This chain uses TRBV4-1 with TRBJ1-1, with D hard to call. Germline CDR1 is MGHRA and CDR2 is YSYEKL. The CDR3 runs to 15 residues. The germline V and J ends were trimmed by 1 base and 6 bases, with 15 bases remaining between them. The CDR3 DNA reads as TGCGCCAGCAGCCAAGGAGGGCTAGGGTGGCCTGAAGCTTTCTTT. Translated: CASSQGGLGWPEAFF.

On this clonotype itself: At one boundary the junction diverges from the germline segment, which might be a read error. The chain employs TRBV28 and TRBJ2-7, with 12 bases that match TRBD2. This CDR3 has 17 residues. Germline V gene sequence: CDR1 MDHEN, CDR2 SYDVKM. For the CDR3, the DNA is TGTGCCAGCACCCCTAGCGGGAGGGCCCTTTTATCCTACGATCAGTACTTC. This translates into CASTPSGRALLSYDQYF.

This clonotype showed up many times. The rearrangement links TRBV7-8 to TRBJ2-1; D is unclear. The length of the CDR3 is 16 residues. Trimming removed 5 bases at V and 0 bases at J, with 14 bases between. The germline CDR1 and CDR2 sequences are SGHVS and FQNEAQ. Here the CDR3 DNA reads TGTGCCAGCAGCCCAAGACCCCGGAGCTCCTACAATGAGCAGTTCTTC. Protein product: CASSPRPRSSYNEQFF. Based on the CDR3 plus reference TRBV7-8 and TRBJ2-1, the full variable domain is GAGVSQSPRYKVAKRGQDVALRCDPISGHVSLFWYQQALGQGPEFLTYFQNEAQLDKSGLPSDRFFAERPEGSVSTLKIQRTQQEDSAVYLCASSPRPRSSYNEQFFGPGTRLTVL.

V gene TRBV30 combines with J gene TRBJ2-7; D remains unclear. V was clipped by 2 bases and J by 7 bases, with 9 bases between them. CDR1 and CDR2 from the germline V gene are GTSNPN and SVGIG (reference sequence). CDR3 size: 11 residues. CDR3 nucleotides: TGTGCCTGGAGTTCCGGGTTTGAGCAGTACTTC. Protein product: CAWSSGFEQYF.

The chain combines TRBV11-3 with TRBJ2-7; 13 nucleotides agree with TRBD2. Germline trimming cut 2 bases from V and 3 bases from J; bases unmatched to any gene: 4. The CDR3 length is 16 residues. Germline V CDR1 and CDR2: SGHNT, YENEEA. CDR3 DNA sequence: TGTGCCAGCAGCTTATCCGGGACTAGCGGGAACTACGAGCAGTACTTC. Translation: CASSLSGTSGNYEQYF.

This clonotype was seen many times. This chain joins TRBV7-9 and TRBJ2-7; TRBD1 aligns across 8 bases. Losses at the gene ends were 4 bases for V and 4 bases for J; bases not matched to a gene: 9. This CDR3 spans 15 amino acids. From germline, CDR1 is SEHNR and CDR2 FQNEAQ (reference sequence). Written as DNA, the CDR3 is TGTGCCAGCAGCTCCCCCGGGACAGGTGATTACGAGCAGTACTTC. This translates into CASSSPGTGDYEQYF.

The table lists this clonotype with many counts. The gene calls are TRBV20-1 and TRBJ2-7; TRBD1 matches at 11 bases. V gave up 5 bases and J gave up 5 bases; unmatched junction bases: 11. This CDR3 has 15 residues. Germline V gene lookup returns CDR1 DFQATT and CDR2 SNEGSKA (reference sequence). The CDR3 nucleotides are TGCAGTGCTCAGGCCGCCGGGACAGGGGGACACGAGCAGTACTTC. The encoded protein is CSAQAAGTGGHEQYF.

Only a few counts were recorded for this clonotype. This chain connects TRBV5-6 to TRBJ2-7, with 12 nucleotides matching TRBD1. Trimming at V came to 4 bases and at J to 6 bases, leaving 8 bases not matched to a gene. The CDR3 is made up of 15 amino acids. The germline V gene has CDR1 SGHDT and CDR2 YYEEEE. The CDR3: CASSPVGQGAFEQYF. In DNA form, the CDR3 reads TGTGCCAGCAGCCCCGTGGGACAGGGGGCGTTCGAGCAGTACTTC.

This clonotype was detected many times. The chain recombines TRBV5-1 with TRBJ2-7; 9 positions agree with TRBD2. The J segment lost 4 bases and the V segment lost 6 bases, leaving 8 bases of the junction unmatched. The germline CDR1 and CDR2 sequences are SGHRS and YFSETQ. This CDR3 spans 14 amino acids. CDR3 sequence: CASKGDSGSYEQYF. The CDR3 nucleotides are TGCGCCAGCAAAGGGGATAGCGGGAGTTACGAGCAGTACTTC.

The table lists this clonotype with many counts. CDR3 region: CASSLGGRGEQYF. In DNA, the CDR3 is TGTGCCAGCAGCTTGGGGGGTCGGGGAGAGCAGTACTTC. The V gene is TRBV27, the J gene TRBJ2-7; tentatively, D is TRBD2 (6 bases). This CDR3 has 13 residues. CDR1 and CDR2 (germline): MNHEY, SMNVEV (reference sequence). V gave up 6 bases and J gave up 7 bases, with 16 bases separating them.

The genes are TRBV25-1 and TRBJ2-7; TRBD2 agrees at 7 bases. The CDR3 sequence is 14 residues long. Germline V gene sequence: CDR1 MGHDK, CDR2 SYGVNS. J gave up 4 bases and V 6 bases, and 9 bases lay outside the gene matches. The CDR3 DNA sequence: TGTGCCAGCAGCCCACAGTGGGGACTATACGAGCAGTACTTC. Its protein product is CASSPQWGLYEQYF.

This clonotype came up a few times. The gene calls are TRBV4-1 and TRBJ1-2; maybe TRBD1 (6 bases). The CDR3 totals 15 residues. Germline assignment: CDR1 MGHRA and CDR2 YSYEKL. The ends were cut back, 5 bases at V and 1 base at J, with 14 bases in the middle. The CDR3 bases are TGCGCCAGCAGCTCAACGGGGGCTATTAACTATGGCTACACCTTC. It codes for CASSSTGAINYGYTF.

This chain connects TRBV2 to TRBJ1-4; 10 bases align to TRBD1. Germline CDR1 SNHLY, CDR2 FYNNEI. The CDR3 has 16 amino acids. J lost 5 bases, V lost 5 bases, and 8 bases had no gene match. CDR3 sequence (DNA): TGTGCCAGCAGTTTATCCGGGACAGGGGTGAATGAAAAACTGTTTTTT. Its translation is CASSLSGTGVNEKLFF. Using reference TRBV2 and TRBJ1-4 for the parts outside the CDR3, the full variable domain is EPEVTQTPSHQVTQMGQEVILRCVPISNHLYFYWYRQILGQKVEFLVSFYNNEISEKSEIFDDQFSVERPDGSNFTLKIRSTKLEDSAMYFCASSLSGTGVNEKLFFGSGTQLSVL.

To note about this clonotype: A read error is the likely source, as a far larger clone sits one nucleotide away. V is TRBV16 and J is TRBJ2-1; TRBD2 aligns across 7 bases. The CDR3 runs to 16 residues. CDR1 is KGHSY, CDR2 FQNENV, per germline. With 6 bases clipped from V and 5 bases from J, the junction kept 13 bases outside the gene matches. CDR3 region: CASSLFVTSSNNEQFF. Written as DNA, the CDR3 is TGTGCCAGCAGTTTATTTGTGACTAGCAGTAACAATGAGCAGTTCTTC.

This clonotype was recorded many times. CDR3 sequence reads: CASSDSGPDTQYF. In DNA form, the CDR3 reads TGTGCCAGCAGTGACAGCGGGCCAGATACGCAGTATTTT. The gene calls are TRBV2 and TRBJ2-3; D possibly corresponds to TRBD2 (6 bases). Deletions cut 3 bases from V and 4 bases from J, with 8 bases between. Germline CDR1 and CDR2: SNHLY and FYNNEI. The CDR3 sequence is 13 residues long.

The sample holds many counts of this clonotype. V is TRBV7-2 and J is TRBJ2-6; D not resolved. Between the trimmed V and J ends, which lost 6 bases and 0 bases, there was a span of 6 bases. Germline CDR1 is SGHTA and CDR2 is FQGNSA. The CDR3 length is 14 residues. The CDR3 region has the DNA TGTGCCAGCAGGCTTAACTCTGGGGCCAACGTCCTGACTTTC. Translating it yields CASRLNSGANVLTF. Together with reference TRBV7-2 and TRBJ2-6, the CDR3 gives the full variable domain: GAGVSQSPSNKVTEKGKDVELRCDPISGHTALYWYRQSLGQGLEFLIYFQGNSAPDKSGLPSDRFSAERTGGSVSTLTIQRTQQEDSAVYLCASRLNSGANVLTFGAGSRLTVL.

This sequence joins TRBV12-3 or TRBV12-4 and TRBJ2-1, with TRBD1 identical over 7 bases. V lost 5 bases and J lost 6; bases outside the gene matches: 7. CDR3 length: 14 residues. CDR3 bases: TGTGCCAGCAGTCCCTGGGACAGTAGCAATGAGCAGTTCTTC. Translation gives CASSPWDSSNEQFF.

This clonotype was observed at least ten times. This chain links TRBV10-3 with TRBJ1-5; D perhaps matches TRBD1 (6 bases). V dropped 0 bases and J dropped 4 bases, with 13 bases sitting between them. Germline assignment: CDR1 ENHRY and CDR2 SYGVKD. The CDR3 is 16 residues long. The CDR3 region has the DNA TGTGCCATCAGTGAGTCCCCCGGGAGGGGGAATCAGCCCCAGCATTTT. Residues: CAISESPGRGNQPQHF.

This chain links TRBV28 with TRBJ2-1, with TRBD2 matching over 12 bases. With 4 bases clipped from V and 8 bases from J, the junction kept 9 bases outside the gene matches. This CDR3 has 16 residues. The germline CDR1 and CDR2 sequences are MDHEN and SYDVKM. The CDR3 bases are TGTGCCAGCAGTTCTCAAACTAGCGGGAGGAGGCATGAGCAGTTCTTC. Translation gives CASSSQTSGRRHEQFF.